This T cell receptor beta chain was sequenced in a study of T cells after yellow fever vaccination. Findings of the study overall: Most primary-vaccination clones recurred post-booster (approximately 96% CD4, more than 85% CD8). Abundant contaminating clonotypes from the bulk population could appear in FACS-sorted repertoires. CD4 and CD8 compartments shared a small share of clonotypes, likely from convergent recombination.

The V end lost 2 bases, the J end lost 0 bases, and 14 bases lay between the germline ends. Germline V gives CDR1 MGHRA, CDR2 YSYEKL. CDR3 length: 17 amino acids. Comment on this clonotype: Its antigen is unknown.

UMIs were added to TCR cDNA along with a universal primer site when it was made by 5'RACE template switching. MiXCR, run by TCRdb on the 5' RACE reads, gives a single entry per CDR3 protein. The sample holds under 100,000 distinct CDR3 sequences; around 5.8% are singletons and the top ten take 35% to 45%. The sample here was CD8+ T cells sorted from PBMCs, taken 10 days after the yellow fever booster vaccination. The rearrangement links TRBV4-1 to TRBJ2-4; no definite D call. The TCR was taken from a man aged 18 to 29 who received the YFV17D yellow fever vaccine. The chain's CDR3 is CASSQRPDGGAKNIQYF. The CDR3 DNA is TGCGCCAGCAGCCAAAGGCCAGACGGCGGAGCCAAAAACATTCAGTACTTC.